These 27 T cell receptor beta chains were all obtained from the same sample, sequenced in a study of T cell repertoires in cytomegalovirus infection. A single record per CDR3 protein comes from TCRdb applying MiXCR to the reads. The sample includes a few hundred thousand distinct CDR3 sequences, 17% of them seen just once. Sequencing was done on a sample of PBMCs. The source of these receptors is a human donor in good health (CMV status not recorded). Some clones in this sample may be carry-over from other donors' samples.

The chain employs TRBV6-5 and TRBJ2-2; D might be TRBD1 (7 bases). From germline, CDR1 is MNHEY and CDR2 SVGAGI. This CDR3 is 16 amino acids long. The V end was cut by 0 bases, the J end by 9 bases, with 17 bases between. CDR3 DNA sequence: TGTGCCAGCAGTTACTCGAAGTCCAGGGGGGTCCGGGAGCTGTTTTTT. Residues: CASSYSKSRGVRELFF.

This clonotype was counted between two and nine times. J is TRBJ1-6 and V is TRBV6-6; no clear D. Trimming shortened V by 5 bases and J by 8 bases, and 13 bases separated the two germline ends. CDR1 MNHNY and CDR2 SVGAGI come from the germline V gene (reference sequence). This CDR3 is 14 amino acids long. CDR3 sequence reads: CASSTQYGDSPLHF. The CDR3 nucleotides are TGTGCCAGCAGTACACAATATGGGGATTCACCCCTCCACTTT.

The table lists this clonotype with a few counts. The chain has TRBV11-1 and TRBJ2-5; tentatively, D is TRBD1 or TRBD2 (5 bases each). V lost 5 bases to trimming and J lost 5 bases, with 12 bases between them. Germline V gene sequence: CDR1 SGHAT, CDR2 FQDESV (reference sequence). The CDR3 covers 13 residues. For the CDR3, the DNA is TGTGCCAGCAGCCGGGGCCTCGGGGAGACCCAGTACTTC. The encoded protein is CASSRGLGETQYF.

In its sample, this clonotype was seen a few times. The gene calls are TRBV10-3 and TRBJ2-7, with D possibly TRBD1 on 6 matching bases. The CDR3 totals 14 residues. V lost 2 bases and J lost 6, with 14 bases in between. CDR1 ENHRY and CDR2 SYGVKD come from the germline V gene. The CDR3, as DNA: TGTGCCATCAGTGAGGACTCTGGACAGTTCGAGCAGTACTTC. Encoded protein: CAISEDSGQFEQYF.

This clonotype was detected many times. The CDR3 region is CASSLGLADGDEQFF. Written as DNA, the CDR3 is TGTGCCAGCAGCTTAGGGCTAGCGGACGGGGATGAGCAGTTCTTC. The gene calls are TRBV7-8 and TRBJ2-1, with 7 positions matching TRBD2. CDR1 SGHVS and CDR2 FQNEAQ come from the germline V gene. The CDR3 contains 15 residues. V lost 1 base to trimming and J lost 8 bases; unmatched junction nucleotides: 8.

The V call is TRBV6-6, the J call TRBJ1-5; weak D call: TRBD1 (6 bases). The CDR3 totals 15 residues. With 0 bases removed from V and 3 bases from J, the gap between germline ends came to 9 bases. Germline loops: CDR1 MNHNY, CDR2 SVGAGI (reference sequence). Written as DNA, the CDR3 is TGTGCCAGCAGTTACTCCGAGGGACACAATCAGCCCCAGCATTTT. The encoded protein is CASSYSEGHNQPQHF.

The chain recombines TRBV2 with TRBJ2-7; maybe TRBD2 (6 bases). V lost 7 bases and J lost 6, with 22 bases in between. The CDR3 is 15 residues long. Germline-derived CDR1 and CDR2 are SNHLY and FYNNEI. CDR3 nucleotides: TGTGCCAGCAATAGGGAGGAGGGGAATCTGGGCGAGCAGTACTTC. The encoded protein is CASNREEGNLGEQYF.

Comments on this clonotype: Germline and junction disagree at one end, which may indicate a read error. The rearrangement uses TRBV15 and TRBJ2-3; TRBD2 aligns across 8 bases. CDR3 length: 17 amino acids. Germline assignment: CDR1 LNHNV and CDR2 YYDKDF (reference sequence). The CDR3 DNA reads TGTGCCACTAAGGTGGGATTAGCGGGGTCCAGCACAGATATGCAGTATTTT. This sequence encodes CATKVGLAGSSTDMQYF.

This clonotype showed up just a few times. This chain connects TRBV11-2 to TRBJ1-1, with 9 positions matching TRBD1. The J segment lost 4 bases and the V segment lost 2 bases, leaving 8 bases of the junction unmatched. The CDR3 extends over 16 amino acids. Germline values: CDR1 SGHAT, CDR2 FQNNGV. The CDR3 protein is CASSLRRTGVTTEAFF. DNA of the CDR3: TGTGCCAGCAGCTTACGCCGGACAGGGGTGACCACTGAAGCTTTCTTT.

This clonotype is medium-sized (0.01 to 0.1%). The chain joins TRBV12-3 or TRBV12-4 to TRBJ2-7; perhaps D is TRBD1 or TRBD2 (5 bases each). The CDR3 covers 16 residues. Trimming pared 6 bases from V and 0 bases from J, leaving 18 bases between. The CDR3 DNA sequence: TGTGCCAGCAGCCGTCCCGGGGACCCCACCTCCTACGAGCAGTACTTC. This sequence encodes CASSRPGDPTSYEQYF.

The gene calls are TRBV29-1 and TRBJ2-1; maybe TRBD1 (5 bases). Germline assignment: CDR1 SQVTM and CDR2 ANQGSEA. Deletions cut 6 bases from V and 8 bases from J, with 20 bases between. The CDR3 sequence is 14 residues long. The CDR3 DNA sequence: TGCAGCGTCGCCGGTCGTATGGCAGGGCATGAGCAGTTCTTC. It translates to CSVAGRMAGHEQFF.

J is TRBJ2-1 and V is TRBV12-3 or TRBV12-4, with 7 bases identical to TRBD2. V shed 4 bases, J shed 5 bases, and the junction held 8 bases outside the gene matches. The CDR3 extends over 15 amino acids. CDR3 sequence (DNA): TGTGCCAGCAGTTCGACTAGCCGAAAGAACAATGAGCAGTTCTTC. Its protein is CASSSTSRKNNEQFF.

The DNA for the CDR3 is TGTGCCAGCAAATTTCAGTCTGGGAATGAGCAGTTCTTC. The encoded protein is CASKFQSGNEQFF. The rearrangement joins TRBV2 to TRBJ2-1, with unresolved D. The germline V gene encodes CDR1 SNHLY and CDR2 FYNNEI. CDR3 length equals 13 residues. The V and J ends lost 7 bases and 7 bases respectively, with 14 bases between them.

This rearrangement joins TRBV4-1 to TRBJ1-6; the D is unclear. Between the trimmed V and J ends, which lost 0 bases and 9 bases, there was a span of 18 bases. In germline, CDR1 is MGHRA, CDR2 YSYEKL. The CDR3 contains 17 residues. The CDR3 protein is CASSQDIAGPGVSPLHF. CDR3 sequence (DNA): TGCGCCAGCAGCCAAGATATTGCAGGTCCTGGGGTTTCACCCCTCCACTTT.

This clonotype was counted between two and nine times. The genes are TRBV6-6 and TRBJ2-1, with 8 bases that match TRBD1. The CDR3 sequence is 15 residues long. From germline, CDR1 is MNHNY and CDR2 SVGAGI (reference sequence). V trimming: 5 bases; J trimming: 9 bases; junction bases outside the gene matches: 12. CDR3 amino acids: CASSGRDRQRVEQFF. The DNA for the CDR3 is TGTGCCAGCAGTGGCCGGGACAGGCAACGGGTTGAGCAGTTCTTC.

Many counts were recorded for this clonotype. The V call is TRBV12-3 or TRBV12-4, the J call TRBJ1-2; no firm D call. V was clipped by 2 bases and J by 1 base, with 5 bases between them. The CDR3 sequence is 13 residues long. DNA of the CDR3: TGTGCCAGCAGTTTATCGGATAACTATGGCTACACCTTC. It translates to CASSLSDNYGYTF.

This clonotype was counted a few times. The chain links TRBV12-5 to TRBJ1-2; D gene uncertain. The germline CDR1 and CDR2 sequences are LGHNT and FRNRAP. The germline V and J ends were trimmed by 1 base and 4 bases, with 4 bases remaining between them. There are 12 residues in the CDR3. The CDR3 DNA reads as TGTGCTAGTGGTTTGGACAGCTATGGCTACACCTTC. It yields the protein CASGLDSYGYTF.

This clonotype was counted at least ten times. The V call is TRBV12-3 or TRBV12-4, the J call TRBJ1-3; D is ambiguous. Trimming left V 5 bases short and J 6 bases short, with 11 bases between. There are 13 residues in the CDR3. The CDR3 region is CASSLSNVNTIYF. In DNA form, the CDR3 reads TGTGCCAGCAGTCTCAGCAACGTAAACACCATATATTTT.

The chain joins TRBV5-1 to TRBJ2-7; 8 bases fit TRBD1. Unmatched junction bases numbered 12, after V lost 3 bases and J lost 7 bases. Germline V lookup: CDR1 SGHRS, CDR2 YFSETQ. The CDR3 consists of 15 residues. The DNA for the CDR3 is TGCGCCAGCAGCTGGGGTCCCGGACAGGGCAGAGAGCAGTACTTC. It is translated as CASSWGPGQGREQYF. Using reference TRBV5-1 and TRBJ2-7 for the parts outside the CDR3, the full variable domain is KAGVTQTPRYLIKTRGQQVTLSCSPISGHRSVSWYQQTPGQGLQFLFEYFSETQRNKGNFPGRFSGRQFSNSRSEMNVSTLELGDSALYLCASSWGPGQGREQYFGPGTRLTVT.

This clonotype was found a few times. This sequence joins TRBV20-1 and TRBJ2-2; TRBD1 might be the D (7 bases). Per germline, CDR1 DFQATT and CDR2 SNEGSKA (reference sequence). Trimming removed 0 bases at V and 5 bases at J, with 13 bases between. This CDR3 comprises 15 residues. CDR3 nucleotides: TGCAGTGCTAGAGATACTAGCAGGGGGACCGGGGAGCTGTTTTTT. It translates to CSARDTSRGTGELFF.

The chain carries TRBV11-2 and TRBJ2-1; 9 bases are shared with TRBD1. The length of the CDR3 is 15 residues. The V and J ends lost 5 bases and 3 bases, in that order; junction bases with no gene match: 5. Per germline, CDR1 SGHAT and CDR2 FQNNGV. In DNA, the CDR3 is TGTGCCAGCAGCCCCGGGACAGGGCGCTACAATGAGCAGTTCTTC. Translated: CASSPGTGRYNEQFF.

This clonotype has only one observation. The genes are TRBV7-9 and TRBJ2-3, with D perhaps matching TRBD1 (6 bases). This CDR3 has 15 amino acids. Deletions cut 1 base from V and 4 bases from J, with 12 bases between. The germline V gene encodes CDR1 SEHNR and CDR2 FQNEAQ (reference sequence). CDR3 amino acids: CASSLGAGVADTQYF. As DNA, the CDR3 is TGTGCCAGCAGCTTAGGAGCAGGGGTAGCAGATACGCAGTATTTT.

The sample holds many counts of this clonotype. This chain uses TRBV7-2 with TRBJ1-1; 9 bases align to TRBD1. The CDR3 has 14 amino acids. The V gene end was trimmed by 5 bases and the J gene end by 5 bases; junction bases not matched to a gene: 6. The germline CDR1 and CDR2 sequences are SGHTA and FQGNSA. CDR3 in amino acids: CASSRGQGRTEAFF. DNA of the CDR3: TGTGCCAGCAGCCGCGGACAGGGGAGGACTGAAGCTTTCTTT.

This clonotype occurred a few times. The CDR3 region is CASSYSGGAEETQYF. As DNA, the CDR3 is TGTGCCAGCAGTTACTCTGGGGGGGCGGAAGAGACCCAGTACTTC. V usage is TRBV6-5 and J usage is TRBJ2-5; tentative D call: TRBD2 (7 bases). Germline CDR1 is MNHEY and CDR2 is SVGAGI. V lost 0 bases and J 3 bases, leaving 11 bases between the germline ends. The length of the CDR3 is 15 residues.

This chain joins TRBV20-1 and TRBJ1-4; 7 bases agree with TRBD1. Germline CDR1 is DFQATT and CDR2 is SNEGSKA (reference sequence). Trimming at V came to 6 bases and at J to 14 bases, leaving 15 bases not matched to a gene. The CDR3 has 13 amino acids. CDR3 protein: CSARQGDLKRLFF. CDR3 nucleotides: TGCAGTGCCAGACAGGGTGACCTGAAAAGGCTGTTTTTT.

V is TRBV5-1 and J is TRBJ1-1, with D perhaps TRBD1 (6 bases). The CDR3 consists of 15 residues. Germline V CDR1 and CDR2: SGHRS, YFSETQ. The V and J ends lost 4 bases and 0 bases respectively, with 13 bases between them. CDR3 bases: TGCGCCAGCAGCACAACCGGGACAATGAACACTGAAGCTTTCTTT. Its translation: CASSTTGTMNTEAFF.

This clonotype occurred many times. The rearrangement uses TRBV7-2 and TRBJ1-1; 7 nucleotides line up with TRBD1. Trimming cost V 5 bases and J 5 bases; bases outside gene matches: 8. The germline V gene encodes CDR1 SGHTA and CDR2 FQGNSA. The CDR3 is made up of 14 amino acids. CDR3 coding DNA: TGTGCCAGCAGCGCCCACAGGGGTGGGACTGAAGCTTTCTTT. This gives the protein CASSAHRGGTEAFF.